A single sample is the source of the 8 T cell receptor beta chains below, sequenced in a study of CD8+CD57+ T cells in acquired aplastic anemia. Flow cytometry had shown expanded CD8+CD57+ cells in the patients chosen for sequencing. Both TCR beta VDJ combination and CDR3 sequence profiling were carried out. Genomic DNA was the template for this profiling. TCRdb re-analysed the reads in MiXCR, keeping a single row per CDR3 protein. The sample has around 430,000 distinct CDR3 sequences, around 33% seen once. The sequencing sample was made of sorted CD4+, CD8+, or CD8+CD57+ T cells (not recorded which) from PBMCs. The origin of the receptors is a human donor with aplastic anemia.

This chain uses TRBV12-3 or TRBV12-4 with TRBJ2-3, with 9 bases fitting TRBD1. The CDR3 loop spans 14 amino acids. V trimming: 7 bases; J trimming: 3 bases; junction bases outside the gene matches: 5. The CDR3 DNA sequence: TGTGCCAGCAACGACAGGGGGAGGACAGATACGCAGTATTTT. Protein product: CASNDRGRTDTQYF.

There are a few counts of this clonotype. The chain couples TRBV30 to TRBJ2-2; tentative D call: TRBD2 (6 bases). V lost 1 base and J 3 bases, leaving 9 bases between the germline ends. This CDR3 contains 14 residues. The germline V gene encodes CDR1 GTSNPN and CDR2 SVGIG (reference sequence). The CDR3 DNA is TGTGCCTGGAGTGGGGGACTTTACACCGGGGAGCTGTTTTTT. Translating gives CAWSGGLYTGELFF.

This clonotype appeared many times. The chain combines TRBV15 with TRBJ1-2, with D hard to call. This CDR3 is built from 15 residues. Trimming left V 0 bases short and J 4 bases short, with 12 bases between. CDR1 is LNHNV, CDR2 YYDKDF, per germline (reference sequence). The CDR3 loop is CATSRDRQEAYGYTF. CDR3 DNA sequence: TGTGCCACCAGCAGAGATCGCCAGGAAGCCTATGGCTACACCTTC.

Many counts were recorded for this clonotype. The chain recombines TRBV7-2 with TRBJ2-5; no firm D call. The CDR3 contains 12 residues. Germline V CDR1 and CDR2: SGHTA, FQGNSA. Deletions cut 2 bases from V and 5 bases from J, with 6 bases between. The CDR3 sequence is CASSLYGETQYF. CDR3 DNA: TGTGCCAGCAGCTTATACGGCGAGACCCAGTACTTC.

V and J are TRBV20-1 and TRBJ2-7; D is possibly TRBD1 (5 bases). The CDR3 is made up of 12 amino acids. Germline CDR1 DFQATT, CDR2 SNEGSKA (reference sequence). The V end was cut by 1 base, the J end by 9 bases, with 13 bases between. The CDR3 loop reads CSARGQGFAQYF. As DNA, the CDR3 is TGCAGTGCTAGAGGTCAGGGTTTCGCGCAGTACTTC.

The rearrangement uses TRBV29-1 and TRBJ2-2; 10 bases agree with TRBD1. The CDR3 totals 12 residues. Germline CDR1 and CDR2: SQVTM and ANQGSEA. J was trimmed by 8 bases and V by 7 bases; bases with no gene match: 4. For the CDR3, the DNA is TGCAGCGGCGGACAGGGGGATGGGGAGCTGTTTTTT. Translating it yields CSGGQGDGELFF.

This clonotype was detected many times. The chain couples TRBV5-1 to TRBJ1-2; 10 bases match TRBD1. CDR3 length: 14 amino acids. V was clipped by 2 bases and J by 6 bases; unmatched bases: 4. Germline V gene data show CDR1 as SGHRS and CDR2 as YFSETQ. The CDR3 coding sequence is TGCGCCAGCAGCTTTGGGGGGACAGGGGATGGCTACACCTTC. Protein: CASSFGGTGDGYTF.

The J gene is TRBJ1-1, the V gene TRBV5-1, with D maybe TRBD1 (6 bases). From germline, CDR1 is SGHRS and CDR2 YFSETQ. The V gene lost 7 bases and the J gene lost 2 bases, with 12 bases spanning the gap. CDR3 length: 13 residues. CDR3 sequence: CASLQGSNTEAFF. CDR3 DNA sequence: TGCGCCAGCCTCCAGGGGAGTAACACTGAAGCTTTCTTT. Complete variable domain (other parts from reference TRBV5-1 and TRBJ1-1): KAGVTQTPRYLIKTRGQQVTLSCSPISGHRSVSWYQQTPGQGLQFLFEYFSETQRNKGNFPGRFSGRQFSNSRSEMNVSTLELGDSALYLCASLQGSNTEAFFGQGTRLTVV.